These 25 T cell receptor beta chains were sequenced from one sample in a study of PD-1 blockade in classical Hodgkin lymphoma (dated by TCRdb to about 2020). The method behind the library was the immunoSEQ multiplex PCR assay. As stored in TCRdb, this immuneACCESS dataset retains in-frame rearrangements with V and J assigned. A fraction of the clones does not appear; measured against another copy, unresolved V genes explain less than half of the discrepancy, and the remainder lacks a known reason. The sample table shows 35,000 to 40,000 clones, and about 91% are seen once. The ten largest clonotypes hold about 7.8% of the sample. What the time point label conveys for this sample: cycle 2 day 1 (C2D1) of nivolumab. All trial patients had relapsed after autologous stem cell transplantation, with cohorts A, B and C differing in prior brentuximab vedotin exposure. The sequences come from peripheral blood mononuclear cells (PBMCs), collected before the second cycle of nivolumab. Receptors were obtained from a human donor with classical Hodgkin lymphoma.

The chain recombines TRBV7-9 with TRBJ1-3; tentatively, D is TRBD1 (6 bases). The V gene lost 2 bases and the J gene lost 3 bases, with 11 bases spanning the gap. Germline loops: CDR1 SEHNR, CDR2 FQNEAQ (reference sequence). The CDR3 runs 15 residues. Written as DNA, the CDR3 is TGTGCCAGCAGCTTATCCTCCAGGGGTGGAAACACCATATATTTT. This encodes CASSLSSRGGNTIYF.

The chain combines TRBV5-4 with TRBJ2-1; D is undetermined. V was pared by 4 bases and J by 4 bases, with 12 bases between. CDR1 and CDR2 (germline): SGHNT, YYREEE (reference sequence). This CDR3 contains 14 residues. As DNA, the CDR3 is TGTGCCAGCAGCCCACTGGACCAATACAATGAGCAGTTCTTC. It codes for CASSPLDQYNEQFF.

This CDR3 reads CASRNYNEQFF. The CDR3 region has the DNA TGTGCCAGCAGAAACTACAATGAGCAGTTCTTC. The genes are TRBV6-6 and TRBJ2-1; no clear D gene. The CDR3 spans 11 residues. The germline CDR1 and CDR2 sequences are MNHNY and SVGAGI (reference sequence). The V and J ends lost 6 bases and 3 bases respectively, with 3 bases between them.

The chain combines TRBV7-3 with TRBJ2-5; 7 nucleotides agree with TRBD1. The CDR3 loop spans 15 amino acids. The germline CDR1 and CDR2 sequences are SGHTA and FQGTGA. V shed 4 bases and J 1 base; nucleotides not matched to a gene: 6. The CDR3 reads CASSSLGQIQETQYF. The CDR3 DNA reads TGTGCCAGCAGCTCACTGGGACAGATCCAAGAGACCCAGTACTTC.

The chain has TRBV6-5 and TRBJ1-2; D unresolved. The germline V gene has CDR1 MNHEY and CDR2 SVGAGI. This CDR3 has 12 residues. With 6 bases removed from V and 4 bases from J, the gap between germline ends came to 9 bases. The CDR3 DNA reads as TGTGCCAGCAGATTCCAGTTCTATGGCTACACCTTC. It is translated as CASRFQFYGYTF.

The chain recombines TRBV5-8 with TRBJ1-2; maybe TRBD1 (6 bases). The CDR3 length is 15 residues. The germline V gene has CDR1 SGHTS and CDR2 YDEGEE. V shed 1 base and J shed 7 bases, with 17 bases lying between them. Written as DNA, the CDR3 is TGTGCCAGCAGCTTGTGGGCAGTCGCCAGGGGTGGCTACACCTTC. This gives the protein CASSLWAVARGGYTF.

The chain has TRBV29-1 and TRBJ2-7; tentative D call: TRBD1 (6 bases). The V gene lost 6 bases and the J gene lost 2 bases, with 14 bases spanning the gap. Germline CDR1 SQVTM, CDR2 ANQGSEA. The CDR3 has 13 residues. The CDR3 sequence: CSVSRGFPYEQYF. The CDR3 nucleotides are TGCAGCGTGTCCAGGGGATTTCCCTACGAGCAGTACTTC.

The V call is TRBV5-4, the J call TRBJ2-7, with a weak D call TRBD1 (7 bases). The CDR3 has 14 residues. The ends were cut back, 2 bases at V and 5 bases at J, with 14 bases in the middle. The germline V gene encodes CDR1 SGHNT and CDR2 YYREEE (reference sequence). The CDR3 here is CASSFQGGGNEQYF. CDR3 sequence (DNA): TGTGCCAGCAGCTTCCAGGGGGGTGGGAACGAGCAGTACTTC.

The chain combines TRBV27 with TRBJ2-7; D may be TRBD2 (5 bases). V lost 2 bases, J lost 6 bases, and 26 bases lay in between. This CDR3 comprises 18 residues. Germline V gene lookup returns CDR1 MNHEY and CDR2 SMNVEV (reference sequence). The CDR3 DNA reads TGTGCCAGCAGTTTAACCGTGGGCAGTCTCTCGGGATTGCGCGAGCAGTACTTC. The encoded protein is CASSLTVGSLSGLREQYF.

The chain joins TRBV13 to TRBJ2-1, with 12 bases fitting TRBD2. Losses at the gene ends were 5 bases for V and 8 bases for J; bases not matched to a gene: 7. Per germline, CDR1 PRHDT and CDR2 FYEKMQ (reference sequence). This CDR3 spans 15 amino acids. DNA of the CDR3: TGTGCCAGCAGCATTCTAGCGGGAGGGCCCCATGAGCAGTTCTTC. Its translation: CASSILAGGPHEQFF.

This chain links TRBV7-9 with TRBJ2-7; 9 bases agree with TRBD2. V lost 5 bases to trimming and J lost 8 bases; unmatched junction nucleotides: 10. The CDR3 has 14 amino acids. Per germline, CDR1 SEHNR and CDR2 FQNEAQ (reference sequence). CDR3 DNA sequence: TGTGCCAGCAGCAAAAGTACCGGGACTAGCCAGCAGTACTTC. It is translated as CASSKSTGTSQQYF.

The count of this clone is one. The CDR3 region is CATLRGNNEQFF. CDR3 in DNA: TGTGCCACCCTGAGGGGAAACAATGAGCAGTTCTTC. The rearrangement links TRBV19 to TRBJ2-1; D is perhaps TRBD1 or TRBD2 (5 bases each). The V end lost 10 bases, the J end lost 5 bases, and 12 bases lay between the germline ends. The germline V gene has CDR1 LNHDA and CDR2 SQIVND (reference sequence). The CDR3 is 12 residues long.

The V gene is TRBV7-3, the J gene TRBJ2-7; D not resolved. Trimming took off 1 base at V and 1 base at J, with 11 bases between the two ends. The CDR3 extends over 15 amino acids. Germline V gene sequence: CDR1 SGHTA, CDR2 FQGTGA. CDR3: CASSLSLAPSYEQYF. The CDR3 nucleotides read TGTGCCAGCAGCTTAAGTCTCGCCCCGTCCTACGAGCAGTACTTC.

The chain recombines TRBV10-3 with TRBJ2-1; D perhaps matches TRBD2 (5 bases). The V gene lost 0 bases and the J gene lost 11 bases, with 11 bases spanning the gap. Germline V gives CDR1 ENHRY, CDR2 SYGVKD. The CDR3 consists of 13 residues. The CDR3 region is CAISESPPSKQFF. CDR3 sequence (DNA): TGTGCCATCAGTGAGTCGCCTCCTAGCAAGCAGTTCTTC.

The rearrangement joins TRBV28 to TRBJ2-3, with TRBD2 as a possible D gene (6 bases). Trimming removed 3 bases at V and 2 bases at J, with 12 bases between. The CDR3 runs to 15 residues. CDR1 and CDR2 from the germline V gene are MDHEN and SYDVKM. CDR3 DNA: TGTGCCAGCAGTTTTGGCGGGGCCCCCACAGATACGCAGTATTTT. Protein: CASSFGGAPTDTQYF.

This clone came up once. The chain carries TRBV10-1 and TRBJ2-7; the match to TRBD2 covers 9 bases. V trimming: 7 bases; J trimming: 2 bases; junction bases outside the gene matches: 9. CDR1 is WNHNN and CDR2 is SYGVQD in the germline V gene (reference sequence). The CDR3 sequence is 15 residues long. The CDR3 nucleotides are TGCGCCAGCAAGGCGGGAGGGCTCCCCGCCTACGAGCAGTACTTC. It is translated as CASKAGGLPAYEQYF.

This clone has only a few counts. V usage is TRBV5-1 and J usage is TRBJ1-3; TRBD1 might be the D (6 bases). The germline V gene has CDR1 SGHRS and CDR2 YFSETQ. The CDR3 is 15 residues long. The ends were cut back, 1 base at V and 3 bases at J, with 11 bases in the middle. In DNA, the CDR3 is TGCGCCAGCAGCTTGAGCGGGACACTTGGAAACACCATATATTTT. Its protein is CASSLSGTLGNTIYF.

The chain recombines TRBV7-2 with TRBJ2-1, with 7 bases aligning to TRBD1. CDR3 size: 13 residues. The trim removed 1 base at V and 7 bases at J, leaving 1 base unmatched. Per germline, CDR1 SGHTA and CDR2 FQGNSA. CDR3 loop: CASSLDRGNEQFF. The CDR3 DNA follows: TGTGCCAGCAGCTTAGACAGGGGTAATGAGCAGTTCTTC.

CDR3 residues: CASSGTEPSYEQYF. CDR3 DNA sequence: TGCGCCAGCAGCGGGACTGAGCCATCCTACGAGCAGTACTTC. V gene TRBV4-1 combines with J gene TRBJ2-7; D perhaps matches TRBD2 (6 bases). The CDR3 spans 14 residues. Trimming pared 5 bases from V and 1 base from J, leaving 12 bases between. The germline V gene has CDR1 MGHRA and CDR2 YSYEKL.

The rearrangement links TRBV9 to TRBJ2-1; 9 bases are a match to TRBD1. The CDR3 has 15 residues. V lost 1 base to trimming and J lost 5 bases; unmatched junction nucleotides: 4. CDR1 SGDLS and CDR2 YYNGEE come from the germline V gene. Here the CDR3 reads CASSVSGTGNNEQFF. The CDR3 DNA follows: TGTGCCAGCAGCGTATCCGGGACAGGGAACAATGAGCAGTTCTTC.

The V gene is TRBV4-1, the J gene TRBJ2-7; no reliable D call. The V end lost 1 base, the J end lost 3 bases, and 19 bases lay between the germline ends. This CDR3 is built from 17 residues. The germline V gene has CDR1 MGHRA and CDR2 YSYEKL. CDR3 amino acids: CASSQVSIGQVIYEQYF. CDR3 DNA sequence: TGCGCCAGCAGCCAAGTTTCGATCGGTCAGGTGATCTACGAGCAGTACTTC.

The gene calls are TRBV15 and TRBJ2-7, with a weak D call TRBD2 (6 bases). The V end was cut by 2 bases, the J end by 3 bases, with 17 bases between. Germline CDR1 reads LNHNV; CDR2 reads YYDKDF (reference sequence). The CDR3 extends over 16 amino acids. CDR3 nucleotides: TGTGCCACCAGCAGAATATCTAGCGTTTTCATCTACGAGCAGTACTTC. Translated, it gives CATSRISSVFIYEQYF. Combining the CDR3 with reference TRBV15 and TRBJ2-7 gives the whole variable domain DAMVIQNPRYQVTQFGKPVTLSCSQTLNHNVMYWYQQKSSQAPKLLFHYYDKDFNNEADTPDNFQSRRPNTSFCFLDIRSPGLGDTAMYLCATSRISSVFIYEQYFGPGTRLTVT.

The CDR3 coding sequence is TGCAGCGTTGGGGTATTAGCCAAAAACATTCAGTACTTC. The encoded protein is CSVGVLAKNIQYF. The genes are TRBV29-1 and TRBJ2-4; no reliable D call. Deletions cut 4 bases from V and 0 bases from J, with 7 bases between. Germline loops: CDR1 SQVTM, CDR2 ANQGSEA. The CDR3 spans 13 residues.

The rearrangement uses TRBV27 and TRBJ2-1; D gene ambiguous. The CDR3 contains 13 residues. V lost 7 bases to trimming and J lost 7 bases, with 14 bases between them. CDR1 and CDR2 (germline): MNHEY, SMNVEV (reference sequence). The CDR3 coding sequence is TGTGCCAGCACTACCATCTCGCGGAATGAGCAGTTCTTC. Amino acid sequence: CASTTISRNEQFF.

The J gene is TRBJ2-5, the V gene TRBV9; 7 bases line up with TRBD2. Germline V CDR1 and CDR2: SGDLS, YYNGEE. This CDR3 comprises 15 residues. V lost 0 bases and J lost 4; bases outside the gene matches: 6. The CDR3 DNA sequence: TGTGCCAGCAGCGTAGCTTGGACGGGAGGAGAGACCCAGTACTTC. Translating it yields CASSVAWTGGETQYF.